This T cell receptor (beta chain) emerged from a study of post-analysis software for immune sequencing data. Across the study: Several disease courses (relapsing-remitting, secondary progressive and progressive-relapsing) of multiple sclerosis were included.

Study results and caveats: Batch-mates among the samples co-clustered strongly by F measure. TRBV5-6, TRBV5-1 and TRBV20-1 belonged to a set of five TRBV segments that were more frequent in patients than controls. Multiple sclerosis patients showed significantly lower normalized Chao1 diversity than controls did.

Unique molecular identifiers tagged the TCR beta cDNA libraries. Around 500,000 cDNA molecules were recovered from an input of about 0.9 to 10 million T cells. TCRdb recomputed calls from the PCR reads with MiXCR, one row per CDR3 protein. The table shows more than 500,000 distinct CDR3 sequences, with about a third occurring only once. Trimming cost V 10 bases and J 6 bases; bases outside gene matches: 7. Germline CDR1 is ENHRY and CDR2 is SYGVKD. CDR3 length equals 12 residues. Worth noting for this clonotype: Its antigen is still unknown.

V gene TRBV10-3 combines with J gene TRBJ1-2, with 8 bases aligning to TRBD1. The sequenced material came from blood. The receptor's source is a girl under 18 with multiple sclerosis. The CDR3: CATTDREDGYTF. Here the CDR3 DNA reads TGTGCCACCACGGACAGGGAAGATGGCTACACCTTC.